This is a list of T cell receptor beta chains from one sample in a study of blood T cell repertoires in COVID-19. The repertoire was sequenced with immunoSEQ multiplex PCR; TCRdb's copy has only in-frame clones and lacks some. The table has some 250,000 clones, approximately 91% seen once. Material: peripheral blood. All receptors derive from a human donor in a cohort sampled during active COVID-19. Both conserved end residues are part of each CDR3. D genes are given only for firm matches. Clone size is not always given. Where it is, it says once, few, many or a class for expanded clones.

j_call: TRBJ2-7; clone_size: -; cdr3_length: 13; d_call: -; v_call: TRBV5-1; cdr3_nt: TGCGCCAGCACCCCGGACAGATCCTACGAGCAGTACTTC; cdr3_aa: CASTPDRSYEQYF
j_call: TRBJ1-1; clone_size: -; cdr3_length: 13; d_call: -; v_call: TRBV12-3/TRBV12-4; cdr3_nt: TGTGCCAGCAGGCGGGACCGGAACACTGAAGCTTTCTTT; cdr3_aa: CASRRDRNTEAFF
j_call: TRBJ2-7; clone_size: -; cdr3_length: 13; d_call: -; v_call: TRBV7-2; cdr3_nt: TGTGCCAGCAGCCCCCCAGTGGCCTACGAGCAGTACTTC; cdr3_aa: CASSPPVAYEQYF
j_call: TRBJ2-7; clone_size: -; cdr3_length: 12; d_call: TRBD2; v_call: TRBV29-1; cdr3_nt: TGCAGCGTTGTAGCGGGATTCTCCGAGCAGTACTTC; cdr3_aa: CSVVAGFSEQYF
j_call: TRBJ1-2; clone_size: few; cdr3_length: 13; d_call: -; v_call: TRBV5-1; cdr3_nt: TGCGCCAGCAGCTTGACAGTAGTCTATGGCTACACCTTC; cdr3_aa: CASSLTVVYGYTF
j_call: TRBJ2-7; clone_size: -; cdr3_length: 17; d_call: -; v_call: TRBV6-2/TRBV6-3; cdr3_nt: TGTGCCAGCAGTTACGCGATAACTCGTAGGCTCTCTAGAGAGCAGTACTTC; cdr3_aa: CASSYAITRRLSREQYF
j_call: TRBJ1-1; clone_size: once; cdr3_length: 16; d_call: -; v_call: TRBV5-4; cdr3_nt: TGTGCCAGCAGCCCCCCGGGGGGACTCATGAACACTGAAGCTTTCTTT; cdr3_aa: CASSPPGGLMNTEAFF
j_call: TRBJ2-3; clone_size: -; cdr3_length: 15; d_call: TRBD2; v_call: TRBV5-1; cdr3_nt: TGCGCCAGCAGCTGGGGAGGGAGGGACACAGATACGCAGTATTTT; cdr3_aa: CASSWGGRDTDTQYF
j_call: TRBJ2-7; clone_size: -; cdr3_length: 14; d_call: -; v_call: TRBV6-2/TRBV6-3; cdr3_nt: TGTGCCAGCAGTTACTCAGGGGTTGCCTACGAGCAGTACTTC; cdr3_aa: CASSYSGVAYEQYF
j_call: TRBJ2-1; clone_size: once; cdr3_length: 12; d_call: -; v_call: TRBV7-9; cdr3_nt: TGTGCCAGCAGCTTGGGACTGAAACGGCAGTTCTTC; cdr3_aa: CASSLGLKRQFF
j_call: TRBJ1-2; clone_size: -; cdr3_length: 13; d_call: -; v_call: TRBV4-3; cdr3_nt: TGCGCCAGCAGCCAAGCTGGAAACGGGGGCTACACCTTC; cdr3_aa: CASSQAGNGGYTF
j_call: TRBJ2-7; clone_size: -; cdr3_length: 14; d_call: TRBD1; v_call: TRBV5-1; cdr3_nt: TGCGCCAGCAGCTTGGTACAGGGGGAGTACGAGCAGTACTTC; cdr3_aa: CASSLVQGEYEQYF
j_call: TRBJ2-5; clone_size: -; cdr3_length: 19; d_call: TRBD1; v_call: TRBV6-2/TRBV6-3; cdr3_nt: TGTGCCAGCAGTTACCCACTTCCCTCTTTGGACAGGGAAGGAGAGACCCAGTACTTC; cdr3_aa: CASSYPLPSLDREGETQYF
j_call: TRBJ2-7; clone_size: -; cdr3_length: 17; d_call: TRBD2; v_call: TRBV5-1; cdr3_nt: TGCGCCAGCAGCTTGGTCCAAACTAGCGGGAGTTCCTACGAGCAGTACTTC; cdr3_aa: CASSLVQTSGSSYEQYF
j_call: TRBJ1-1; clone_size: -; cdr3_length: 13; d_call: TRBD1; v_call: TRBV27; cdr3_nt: TGTGCCAGCAGTTTTGGGACAGGAACTGAAGCTTTCTTT; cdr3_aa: CASSFGTGTEAFF
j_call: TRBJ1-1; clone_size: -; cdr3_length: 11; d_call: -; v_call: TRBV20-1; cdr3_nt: TGCAGTGCTAGAAAGGGCAGGGTTGCTTTCTTT; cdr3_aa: CSARKGRVAFF
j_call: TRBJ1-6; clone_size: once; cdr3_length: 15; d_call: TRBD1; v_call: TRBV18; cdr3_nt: TGTGCCAGCTCATCTAACCGGGACAGCAATTCACCCCTCCACTTT; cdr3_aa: CASSSNRDSNSPLHF
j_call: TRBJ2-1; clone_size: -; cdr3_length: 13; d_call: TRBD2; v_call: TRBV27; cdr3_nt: TGTGCCAGCAGTCTAGCGGGAGCAGGTGAGCAGTTCTTC; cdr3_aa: CASSLAGAGEQFF
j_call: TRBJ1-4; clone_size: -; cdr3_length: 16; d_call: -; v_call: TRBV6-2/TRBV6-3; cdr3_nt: TGTGCCAGCAGTTACGTCGGACAGCTAGTTGGAGAAAAACTGTTTTTT; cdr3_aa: CASSYVGQLVGEKLFF
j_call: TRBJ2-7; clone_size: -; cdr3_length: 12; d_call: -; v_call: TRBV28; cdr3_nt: TGTGCCAGCAGTTTAGGGGGCCGCGAGCAGTACTTC; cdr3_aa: CASSLGGREQYF
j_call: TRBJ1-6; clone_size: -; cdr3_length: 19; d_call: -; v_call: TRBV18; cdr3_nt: TGTGCCAGCTCACTAAATATGCTGGTTACGTCATCTGGAGATTCACCCCTCCACTTT; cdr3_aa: CASSLNMLVTSSGDSPLHF
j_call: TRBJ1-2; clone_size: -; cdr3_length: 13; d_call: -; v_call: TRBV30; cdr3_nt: TGTGCCTGGAGTGTAATGGAGGATTATGGCTACACCTTC; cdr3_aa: CAWSVMEDYGYTF
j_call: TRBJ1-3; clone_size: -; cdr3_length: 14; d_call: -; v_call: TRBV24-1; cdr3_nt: TGTGCCACCATCGAGTGGACAGTTGGAAACACCATATATTTT; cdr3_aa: CATIEWTVGNTIYF
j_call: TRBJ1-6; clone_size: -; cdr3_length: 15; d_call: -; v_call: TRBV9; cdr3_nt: TGTGCCAGCAGCGCCCAGGGGCCAAGCAATTCACCCCTCCACTTT; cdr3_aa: CASSAQGPSNSPLHF
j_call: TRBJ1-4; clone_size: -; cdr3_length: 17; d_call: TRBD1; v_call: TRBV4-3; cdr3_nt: TGCGCCAGCAGCCAAGTTTCTGGAGCAGGGGGCTATGAAAAACTGTTTTTT; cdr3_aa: CASSQVSGAGGYEKLFF
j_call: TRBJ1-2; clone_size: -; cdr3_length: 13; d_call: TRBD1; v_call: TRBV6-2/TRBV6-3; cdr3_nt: TGTGCCAGCAGTGTGGACAGGGACTATGGCTACACCTTC; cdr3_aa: CASSVDRDYGYTF
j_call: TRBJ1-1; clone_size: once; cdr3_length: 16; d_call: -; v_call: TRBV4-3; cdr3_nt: TGCGCCAGCAGCCAAGATCTCCGGGGATATGGGACTGAAGCTTTCTTT; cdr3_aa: CASSQDLRGYGTEAFF
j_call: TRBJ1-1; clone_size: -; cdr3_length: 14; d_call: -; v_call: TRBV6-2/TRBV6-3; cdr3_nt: TGTGCCAGCAGTTACCCAGGTCGGAACACTGAAGCTTTCTTT; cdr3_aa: CASSYPGRNTEAFF
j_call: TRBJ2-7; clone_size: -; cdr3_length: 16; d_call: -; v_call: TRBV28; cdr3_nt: TGTGCCAGCAGTTTATCGTTCCATTTGCGGGGCTACGAGCAGTACTTC; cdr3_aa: CASSLSFHLRGYEQYF
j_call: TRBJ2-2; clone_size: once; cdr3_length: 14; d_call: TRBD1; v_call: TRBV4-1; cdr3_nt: TGCGCCAGCAGCCTCGGACAGGGGACCGGGGAGCTGTTTTTT; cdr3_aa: CASSLGQGTGELFF
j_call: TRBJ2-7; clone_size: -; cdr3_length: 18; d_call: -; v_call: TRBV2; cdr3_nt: TGTGCCAGCAGTGAAGGTCCTCCCTTTCGGGGGAGGCACTACGAGCAGTACTTC; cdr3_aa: CASSEGPPFRGRHYEQYF
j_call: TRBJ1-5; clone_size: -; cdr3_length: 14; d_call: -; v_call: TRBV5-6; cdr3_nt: TGTGCCAGCAGCTTTGGAGGTAGCAATCAGCCCCAGCATTTT; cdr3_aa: CASSFGGSNQPQHF
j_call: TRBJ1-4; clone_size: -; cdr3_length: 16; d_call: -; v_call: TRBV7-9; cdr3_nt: TGTGCCAGCAGCCCTTGGGAGGGCAGGACTAATGAAAAACTGTTTTTT; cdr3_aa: CASSPWEGRTNEKLFF
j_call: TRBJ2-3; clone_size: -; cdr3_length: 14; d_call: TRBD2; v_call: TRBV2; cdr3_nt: TGTGCCAGCAGCCCTAGCGGAGGAGGAAATACGCAGTATTTT; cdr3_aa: CASSPSGGGNTQYF
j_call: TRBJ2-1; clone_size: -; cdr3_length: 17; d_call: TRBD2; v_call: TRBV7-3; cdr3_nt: TGTGCCAGCAGCAAGACTAGCGGGAAGAGCTCCTACAATGAGCAGTTCTTC; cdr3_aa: CASSKTSGKSSYNEQFF
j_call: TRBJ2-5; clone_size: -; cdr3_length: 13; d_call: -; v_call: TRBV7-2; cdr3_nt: TGTGCCAGCAGCTTGGGCCGGTTGGAGACCCAGTACTTC; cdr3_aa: CASSLGRLETQYF
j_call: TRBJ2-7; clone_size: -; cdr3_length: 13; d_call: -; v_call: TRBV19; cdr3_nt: TGTGCCAGTAGATCGGAGGGATCCTACGAGCAGTACTTC; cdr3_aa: CASRSEGSYEQYF
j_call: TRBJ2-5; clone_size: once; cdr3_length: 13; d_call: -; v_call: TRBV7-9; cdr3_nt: TGTGCCAGCAGCTTTGGAGTGAGAGAGACCCAGTACTTC; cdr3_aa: CASSFGVRETQYF
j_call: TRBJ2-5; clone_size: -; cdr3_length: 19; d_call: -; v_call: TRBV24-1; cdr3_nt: TGTGCCACCAGTGATTTTAGGAGGAGTGGAGCGGTGTACCAAGAGACCCAGTACTTC; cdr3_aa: CATSDFRRSGAVYQETQYF
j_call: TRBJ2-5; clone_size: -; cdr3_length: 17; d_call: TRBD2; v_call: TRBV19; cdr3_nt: TGTGCCAGTAGTATTTCTCGTACTAGCGGGAGGAGGGAGACCCAGTACTTC; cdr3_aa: CASSISRTSGRRETQYF
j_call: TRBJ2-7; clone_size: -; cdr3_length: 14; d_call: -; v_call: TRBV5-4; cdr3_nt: TGTGCCAGCAGCCCCCGGGGGACTTCCTACGAGCAGTACTTC; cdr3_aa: CASSPRGTSYEQYF
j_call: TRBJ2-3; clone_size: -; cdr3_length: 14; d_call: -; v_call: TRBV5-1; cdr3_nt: TGCGCCAGCAGCTTGTACCAGGGAACAGATACGCAGTATTTT; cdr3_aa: CASSLYQGTDTQYF
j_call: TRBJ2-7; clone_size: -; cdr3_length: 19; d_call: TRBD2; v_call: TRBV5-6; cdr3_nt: TGTGCCAGCAGCTTGCCCCCGGGACTAGCCCGAACAAAAACCTACGAGCAGTACTTC; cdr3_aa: CASSLPPGLARTKTYEQYF
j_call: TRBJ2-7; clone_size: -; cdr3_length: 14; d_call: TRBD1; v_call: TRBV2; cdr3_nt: TGTGCCAGCAGTGCAGGGGGCTCCAGCTACGAGCAGTACTTC; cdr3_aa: CASSAGGSSYEQYF
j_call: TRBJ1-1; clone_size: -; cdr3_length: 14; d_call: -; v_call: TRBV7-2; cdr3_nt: TGTGCCAGCAGCTCTTCAGGAGCGGGGACTGAAGCTTTCTTT; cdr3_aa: CASSSSGAGTEAFF
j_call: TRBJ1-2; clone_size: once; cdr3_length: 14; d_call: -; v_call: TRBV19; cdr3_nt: TGTGCCAGTAGTAATACAGGAGCTTCCTATGGCTACACCTTC; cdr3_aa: CASSNTGASYGYTF
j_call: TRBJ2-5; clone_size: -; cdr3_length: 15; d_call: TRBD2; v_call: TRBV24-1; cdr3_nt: TGTGCCACCAGATCGACTAGCGGGTACCAAGAGACCCAGTACTTC; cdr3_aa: CATRSTSGYQETQYF
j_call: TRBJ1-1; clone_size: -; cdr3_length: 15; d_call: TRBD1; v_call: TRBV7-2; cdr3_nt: TGTGCCAGCAGCTTCAGTACAGGGGGTGGAATTGAAGCTTTCTTT; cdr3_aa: CASSFSTGGGIEAFF